This T cell receptor beta chain emerged from a study of T cell clones after liver transplantation. Study summary: Samples came pre-transplant, pre-randomization before withdrawal, and post-randomization after withdrawal ended.

About this clone: Its antigen is undetermined.

General study points: Graft donor-reactive T cells possibly entered the graft instead of undergoing deletion.

Germline values: CDR1 SEHNR, CDR2 FQNEAQ (reference sequence). This CDR3 comprises 15 residues. Produced via immunoSEQ multiplex PCR; TCRdb's table is partial and in-frame only. Among some 23,000 clones, over 55% were seen once, and the ten largest hold 2.5% to 3%. This receptor was obtained from a human donor who received a liver transplant. The material sequenced was CD4+ T cells from blood, taken before liver transplant. This chain joins TRBV7-9 and TRBJ1-5, with D perhaps TRBD1 or TRBD2 (5 bases each). The closer fit of TRBJ2-3 to the DNA end suggests the J call may be wrong. CDR3 in DNA: TGTGCCAGCAGCCCAACCGGGACGGCCATTGGGGCCCAGTATTTT. Translation gives CASSPTGTAIGAQYF.